The present TCR beta chain was sequenced within a study of control samples from healthy donors and cancer patients. The CDR3 runs to 16 residues. Looked up from germline, CDR1 is SGHRS and CDR2 is YFSETQ. V lost 5 bases to trimming and J lost 4 bases, with 22 bases between them. The data were produced by immunoSEQ multiplex PCR, yet TCRdb's version contains in-frame clones alone and is incomplete. The top ten clones hold around 5.7% of a sample with some 74,000 clones, around nine tenths of them seen once. Sequenced sample: blood. The chain has TRBV5-1 and TRBJ2-7, with D possibly being TRBD2 (6 bases). The source of this sequence is a woman in her forties or fifties in good health. The CDR3 DNA reads TGCGCCAGCAGACCAGAGGGGACTCAAATAGTTTACGAGCAGTACTTC. Protein: CASRPEGTQIVYEQYF.